Listed below are T cell receptor beta chains from one sample, sequenced in a study of early T cells in non-severe SARS-CoV-2 infection. Via MiXCR, TCRdb re-called the 5' RACE reads, giving one row per CDR3 protein. The data show about 58,000 distinct CDR3 sequences, roughly 12% seen once. Sequenced input: whole blood. These receptor sequences come from an adult who was a healthcare worker with PCR-confirmed SARS-CoV-2 infection or an uninfected control (not recorded which). Both conserved end residues are part of each CDR3. A D gene is named only where the DNA matches it firmly. A clone size is listed for some rows: how often the clone was seen (once, few, many), or a class if it is expanded.

TRBJ2-1,-,TRBV5-1,-,CASTLLPPSVSSYNEQFF,TGCGCCAGCACCTTACTCCCTCCTAGCGTCAGCTCCTACAATGAGCAGTTCTTC
TRBJ2-3,few,TRBV19,-,CASSIGAGGTDTQYF,TGTGCCAGTAGTATCGGGGCAGGGGGCACAGATACGCAGTATTTT
TRBJ1-1,few,TRBV7-2,-,CASRPDGNTEAFF,TGTGCCAGCAGACCCGACGGCAACACTGAAGCTTTCTTT
TRBJ2-5,-,TRBV20-1,-,CSASTDRGLGETQYF,TGCAGTGCCAGCACGGACAGGGGACTAGGAGAGACCCAGTACTTC
TRBJ2-2,-,TRBV2,-,CASSGQVEELFF,TGTGCCAGCAGTGGACAGGTGGAGGAGCTGTTTTTT
TRBJ2-1,few,TRBV7-6,-,CASSHGGNEQFF,TGTGCCAGCAGCCACGGGGGAAATGAGCAGTTCTTC
TRBJ2-1,many,TRBV29-1,-,CSVEKVREQFF,TGCAGCGTTGAAAAGGTCAGGGAGCAGTTCTTC
TRBJ1-6,-,TRBV24-1,-,CATSRDGDSPLHF,TGTGCCACCAGCCGGGACGGCGATTCACCCCTCCACTTT
TRBJ1-5,many,TRBV7-2,-,CASSRHTNQPQHF,TGTGCCAGCAGCCGACATACCAATCAGCCCCAGCATTTT
TRBJ2-5,many,TRBV3-1,-,CASSQAVAKTQYF,TGTGCCAGCAGCCAAGCGGTAGCGAAGACCCAGTACTTC
TRBJ2-5,few,TRBV9,-,CASSADSPQETQYF,TGTGCCAGCAGCGCGGACAGCCCGCAAGAGACCCAGTACTTC
TRBJ2-1,-,TRBV27,-,CASSFYGNEQFF,TGTGCCAGCAGTTTTTACGGGAATGAGCAGTTCTTC
TRBJ2-7,-,TRBV13,-,CASSSQGNEQYF,TGTGCCAGCAGCTCCCAGGGGAACGAGCAGTACTTC